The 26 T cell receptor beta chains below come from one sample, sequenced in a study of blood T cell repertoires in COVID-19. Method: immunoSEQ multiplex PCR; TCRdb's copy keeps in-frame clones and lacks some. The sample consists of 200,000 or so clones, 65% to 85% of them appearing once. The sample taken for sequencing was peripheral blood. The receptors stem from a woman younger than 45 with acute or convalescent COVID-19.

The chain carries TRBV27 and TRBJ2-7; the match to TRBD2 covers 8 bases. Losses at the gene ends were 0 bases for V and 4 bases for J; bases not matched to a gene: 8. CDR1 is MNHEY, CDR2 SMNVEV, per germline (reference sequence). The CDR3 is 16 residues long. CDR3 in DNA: TGTGCCAGCAGTTTATCGTCTTTAGGCGGGAGGTACGAGCAGTACTTC. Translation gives CASSLSSLGGRYEQYF.

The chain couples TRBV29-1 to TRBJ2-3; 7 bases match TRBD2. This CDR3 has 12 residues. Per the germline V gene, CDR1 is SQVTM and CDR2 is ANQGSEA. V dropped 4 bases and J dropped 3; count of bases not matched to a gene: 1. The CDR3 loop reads CSVGGGTDTQYF. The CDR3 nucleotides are TGCAGCGTTGGGGGGGGTACAGATACGCAGTATTTT.

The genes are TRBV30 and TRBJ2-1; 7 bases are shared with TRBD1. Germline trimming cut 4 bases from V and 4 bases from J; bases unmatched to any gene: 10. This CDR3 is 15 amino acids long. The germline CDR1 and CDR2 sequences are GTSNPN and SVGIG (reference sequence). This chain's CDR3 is CAWNLKRGLYNEQFF. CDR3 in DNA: TGTGCCTGGAACCTCAAGAGGGGGCTATACAATGAGCAGTTCTTC. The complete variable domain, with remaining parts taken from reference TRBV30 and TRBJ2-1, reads SQTIHQWPATLVQPVGSPLSLECTVEGTSNPNLYWYRQAAGRGLQLLFYSVGIGQISSEVPQNLSASRPQDRQFILSSKKLLLSDSGFYLCAWNLKRGLYNEQFFGPGTRLTVL.

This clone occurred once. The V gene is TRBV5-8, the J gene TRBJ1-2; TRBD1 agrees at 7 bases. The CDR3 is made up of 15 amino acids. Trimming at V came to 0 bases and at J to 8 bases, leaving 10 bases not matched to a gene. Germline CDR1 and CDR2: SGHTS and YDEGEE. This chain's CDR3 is CASSLEGRGYRGYTF. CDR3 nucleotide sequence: TGTGCCAGCAGCTTGGAAGGCAGGGGGTATAGAGGCTACACCTTC.

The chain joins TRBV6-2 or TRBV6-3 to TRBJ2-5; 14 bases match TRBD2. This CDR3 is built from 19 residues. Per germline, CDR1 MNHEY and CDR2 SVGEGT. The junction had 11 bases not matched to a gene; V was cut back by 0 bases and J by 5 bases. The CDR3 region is CASSYSQTGTSGREETQYF. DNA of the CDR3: TGTGCCAGCAGTTACTCTCAGACCGGGACTAGCGGGAGAGAGGAGACCCAGTACTTC.

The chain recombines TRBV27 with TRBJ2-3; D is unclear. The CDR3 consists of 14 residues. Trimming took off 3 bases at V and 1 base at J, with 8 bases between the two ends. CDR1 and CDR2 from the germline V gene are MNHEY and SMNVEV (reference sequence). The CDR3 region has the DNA TGTGCCAGCAGTTTGGAGCGAGGCACAGATACGCAGTATTTT. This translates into CASSLERGTDTQYF.

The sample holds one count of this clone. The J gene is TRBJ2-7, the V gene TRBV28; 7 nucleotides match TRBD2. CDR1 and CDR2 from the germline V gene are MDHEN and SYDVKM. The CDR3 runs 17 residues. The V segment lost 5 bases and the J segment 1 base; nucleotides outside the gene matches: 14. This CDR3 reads CASSPQVRTSWSYEQYF. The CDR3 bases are TGTGCCAGCAGTCCCCAGGTCAGGACTAGTTGGTCCTACGAGCAGTACTTC.

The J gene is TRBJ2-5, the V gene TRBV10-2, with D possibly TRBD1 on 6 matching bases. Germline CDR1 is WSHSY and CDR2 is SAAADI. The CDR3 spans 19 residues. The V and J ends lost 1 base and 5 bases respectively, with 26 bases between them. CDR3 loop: CASSEWHLPITGGEETQYF. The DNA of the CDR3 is TGCGCCAGCAGTGAGTGGCACCTCCCAATAACTGGGGGCGAGGAGACCCAGTACTTC.

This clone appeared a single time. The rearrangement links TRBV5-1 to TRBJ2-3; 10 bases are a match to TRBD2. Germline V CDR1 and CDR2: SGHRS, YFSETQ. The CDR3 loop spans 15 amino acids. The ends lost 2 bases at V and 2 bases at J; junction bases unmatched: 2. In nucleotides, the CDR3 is TGCGCCAGCAGCTTCCTAGCGGGAGTCACAGATACGCAGTATTTT. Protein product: CASSFLAGVTDTQYF. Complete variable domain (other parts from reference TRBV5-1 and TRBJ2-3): KAGVTQTPRYLIKTRGQQVTLSCSPISGHRSVSWYQQTPGQGLQFLFEYFSETQRNKGNFPGRFSGRQFSNSRSEMNVSTLELGDSALYLCASSFLAGVTDTQYFGPGTRLTVL.

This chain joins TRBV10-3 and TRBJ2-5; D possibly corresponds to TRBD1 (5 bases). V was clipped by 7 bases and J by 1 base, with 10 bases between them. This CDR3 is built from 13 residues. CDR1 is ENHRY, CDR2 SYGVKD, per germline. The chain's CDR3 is CAITDRLQETQYF. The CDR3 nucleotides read TGTGCCATCACCGACAGACTCCAAGAGACCCAGTACTTC.

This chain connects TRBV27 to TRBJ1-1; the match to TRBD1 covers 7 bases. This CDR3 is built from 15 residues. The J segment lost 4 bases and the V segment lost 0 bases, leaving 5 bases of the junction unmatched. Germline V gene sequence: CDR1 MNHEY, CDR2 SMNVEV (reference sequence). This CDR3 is CASSLSTGPLTEAFF. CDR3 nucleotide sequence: TGTGCCAGCAGTTTATCGACAGGGCCGCTCACTGAAGCTTTCTTT.

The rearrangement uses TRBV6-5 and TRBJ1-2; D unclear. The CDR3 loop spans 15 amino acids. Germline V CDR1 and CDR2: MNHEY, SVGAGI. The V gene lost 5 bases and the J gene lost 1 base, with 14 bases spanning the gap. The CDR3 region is CASSLWTGINYGYTF. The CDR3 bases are TGTGCCAGCAGTCTGTGGACGGGGATTAACTATGGCTACACCTTC.

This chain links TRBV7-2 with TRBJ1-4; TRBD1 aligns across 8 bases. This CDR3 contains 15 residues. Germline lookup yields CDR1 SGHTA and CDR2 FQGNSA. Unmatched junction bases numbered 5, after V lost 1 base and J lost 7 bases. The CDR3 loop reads CASSLDRTGIEKLFF. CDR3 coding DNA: TGTGCCAGCAGCTTAGATCGGACAGGGATTGAAAAACTGTTTTTT.

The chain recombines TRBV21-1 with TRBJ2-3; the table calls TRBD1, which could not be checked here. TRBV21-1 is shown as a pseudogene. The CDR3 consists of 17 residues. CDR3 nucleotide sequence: TGTGCCAGCAGCAGCTTTAGCCGGGACAGGGACACAGATACGCAGTATTTT. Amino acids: CASSSFSRDRDTDTQYF.

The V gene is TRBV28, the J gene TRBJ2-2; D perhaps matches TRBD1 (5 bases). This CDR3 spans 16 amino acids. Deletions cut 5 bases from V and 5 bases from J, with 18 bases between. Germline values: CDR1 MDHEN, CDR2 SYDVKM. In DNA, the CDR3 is TGTGCCAGCAGTGCTACAGGAAATTGGGTTACCGGGGAGCTGTTTTTT. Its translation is CASSATGNWVTGELFF. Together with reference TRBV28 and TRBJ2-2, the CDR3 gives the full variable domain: DVKVTQSSRYLVKRTGEKVFLECVQDMDHENMFWYRQDPGLGLRLIYFSYDVKMKEKGDIPEGYSVSREKKERFSLILESASTNQTSMYLCASSATGNWVTGELFFGEGSRLTVL.

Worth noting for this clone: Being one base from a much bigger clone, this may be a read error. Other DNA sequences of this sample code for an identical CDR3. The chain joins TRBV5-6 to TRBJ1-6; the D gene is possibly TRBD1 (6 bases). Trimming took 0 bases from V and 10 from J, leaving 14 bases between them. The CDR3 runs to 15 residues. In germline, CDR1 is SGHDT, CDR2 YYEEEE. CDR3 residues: CASSLGPGDMSPLHF. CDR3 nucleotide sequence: TGTGCCAGCAGCTTGGGGCCAGGGGATATGTCACCCCTCCACTTT.

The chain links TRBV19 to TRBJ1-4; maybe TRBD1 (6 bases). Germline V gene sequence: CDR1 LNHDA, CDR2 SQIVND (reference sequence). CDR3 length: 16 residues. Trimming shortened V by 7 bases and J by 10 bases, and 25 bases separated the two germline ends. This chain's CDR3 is CASTSGTLDSGGKLFF. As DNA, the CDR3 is TGTGCCAGTACCTCCGGAACCCTGGACAGTGGAGGAAAACTGTTTTTT.

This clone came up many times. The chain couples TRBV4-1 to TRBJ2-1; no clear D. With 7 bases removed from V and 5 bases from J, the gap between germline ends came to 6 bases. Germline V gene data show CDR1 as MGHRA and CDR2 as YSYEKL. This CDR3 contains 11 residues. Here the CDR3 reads CASTRDNEQFF. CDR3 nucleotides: TGCGCCAGCACCCGAGACAATGAGCAGTTCTTC.

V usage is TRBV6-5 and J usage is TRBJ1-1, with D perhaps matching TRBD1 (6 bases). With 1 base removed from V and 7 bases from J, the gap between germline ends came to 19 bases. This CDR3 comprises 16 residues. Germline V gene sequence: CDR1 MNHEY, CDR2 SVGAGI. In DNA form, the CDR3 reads TGTGCCAGCAGTTACTTGACAGGACCGAGGAAGGGTGAAGCTTTCTTT. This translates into CASSYLTGPRKGEAFF.

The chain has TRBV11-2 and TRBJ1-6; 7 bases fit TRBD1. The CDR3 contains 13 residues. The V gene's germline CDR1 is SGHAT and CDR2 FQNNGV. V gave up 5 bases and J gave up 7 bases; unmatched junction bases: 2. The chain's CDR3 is CASSATGNSPLHF. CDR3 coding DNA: TGTGCCAGCAGCGCGACAGGGAATTCACCCCTCCACTTT.

The CDR3, as DNA: TGTGCCAGCAGCTTGCGGGGGCGCGACTCACCCCTCCACTTT. Encoded protein: CASSLRGRDSPLHF. This chain uses TRBV7-2 with TRBJ1-6, with a tentative D call TRBD1 (6 bases). CDR3 length: 14 amino acids. Germline CDR1 reads SGHTA; CDR2 reads FQGNSA. The V end lost 3 bases, the J end lost 10 bases, and 13 bases lay between the germline ends.

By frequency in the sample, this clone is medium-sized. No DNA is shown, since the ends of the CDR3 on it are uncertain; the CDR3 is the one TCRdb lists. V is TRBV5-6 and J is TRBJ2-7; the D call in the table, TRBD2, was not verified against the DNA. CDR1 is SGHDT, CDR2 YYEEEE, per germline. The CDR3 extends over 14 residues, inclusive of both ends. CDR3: CASSPGDFRGEQYF.

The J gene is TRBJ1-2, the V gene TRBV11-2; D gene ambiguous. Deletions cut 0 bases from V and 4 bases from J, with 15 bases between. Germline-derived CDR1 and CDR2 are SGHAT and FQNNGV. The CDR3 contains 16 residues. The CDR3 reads CASSLDRIGVAYGYTF. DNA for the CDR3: TGTGCCAGCAGCTTAGATAGAATCGGGGTTGCCTATGGCTACACCTTC.

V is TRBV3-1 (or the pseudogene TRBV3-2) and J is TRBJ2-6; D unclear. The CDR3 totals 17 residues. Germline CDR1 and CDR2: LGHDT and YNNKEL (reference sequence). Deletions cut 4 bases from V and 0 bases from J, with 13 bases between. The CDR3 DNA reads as TGTGCCAGCAGCCCGACCCTGGGCTCCTCTGGGGCCAACGTCCTGACTTTC. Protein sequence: CASSPTLGSSGANVLTF.

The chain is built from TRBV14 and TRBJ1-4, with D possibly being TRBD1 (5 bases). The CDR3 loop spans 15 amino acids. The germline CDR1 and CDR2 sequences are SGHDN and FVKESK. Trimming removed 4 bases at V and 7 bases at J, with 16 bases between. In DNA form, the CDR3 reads TGTGCCAGCAGCCCGTACTCAGGGCGAGGTGAAAAACTGTTTTTT. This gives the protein CASSPYSGRGEKLFF.

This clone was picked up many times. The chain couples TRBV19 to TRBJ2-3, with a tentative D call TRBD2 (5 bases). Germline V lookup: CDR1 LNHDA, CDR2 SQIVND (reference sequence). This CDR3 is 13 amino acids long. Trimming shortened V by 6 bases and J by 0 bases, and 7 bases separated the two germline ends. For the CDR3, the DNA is TGTGCCAGTAGGCCGGGAAGCACAGATACGCAGTATTTT. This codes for CASRPGSTDTQYF. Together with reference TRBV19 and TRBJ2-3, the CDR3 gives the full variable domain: DGGITQSPKYLFRKEGQNVTLSCEQNLNHDAMYWYRQDPGQGLRLIYYSQIVNDFQKGDIAEGYSVSREKKESFPLTVTSAQKNPTAFYLCASRPGSTDTQYFGPGTRLTVL.